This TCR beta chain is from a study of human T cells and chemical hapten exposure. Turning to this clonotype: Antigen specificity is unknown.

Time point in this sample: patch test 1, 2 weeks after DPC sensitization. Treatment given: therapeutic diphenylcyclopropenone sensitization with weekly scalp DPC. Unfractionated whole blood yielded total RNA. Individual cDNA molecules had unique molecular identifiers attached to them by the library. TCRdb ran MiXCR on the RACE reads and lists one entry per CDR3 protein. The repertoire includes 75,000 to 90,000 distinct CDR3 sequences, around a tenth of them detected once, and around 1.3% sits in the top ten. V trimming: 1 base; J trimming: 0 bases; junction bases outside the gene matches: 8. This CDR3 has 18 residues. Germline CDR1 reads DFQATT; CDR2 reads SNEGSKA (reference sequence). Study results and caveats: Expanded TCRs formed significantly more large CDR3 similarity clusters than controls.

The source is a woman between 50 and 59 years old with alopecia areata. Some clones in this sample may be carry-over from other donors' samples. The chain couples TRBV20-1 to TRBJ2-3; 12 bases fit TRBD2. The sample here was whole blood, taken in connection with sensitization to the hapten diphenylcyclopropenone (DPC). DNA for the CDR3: TGCAGTGCTAGAGCCGGGACTAGCGGGCCTTCTAGCACAGATACGCAGTATTTT. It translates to CSARAGTSGPSSTDTQYF.